This entry lists 30 T cell receptor beta chains sequenced from one sample in a study of T cells in women clearing cervical HPV infection. TCRdb keeps only in-frame clones here, not all; method: immunoSEQ multiplex PCR. The record lists nearly 20,000 clones, of which the ten most abundant hold around 3.3%. The sequenced material came from blood buffy coat. The origin of the receptors is a woman between 18 and 70 years old with a cervical HPV16 infection that either progressed to CIN3+ or cleared (not recorded which).

With respect to this clone: The read comes to an end 3 residues before the CDR3 does, leaving the germline J gene to fill in the end. The chain couples TRBV18 to TRBJ1-5; a weak D match, TRBD1 (6 bases). Germline CDR1 and CDR2: KGHSH and LQKENI. V dropped 3 bases and J dropped 3 bases, with 12 bases sitting between them. This CDR3 contains 15 residues. This CDR3 reads CASSPTTGFNQPQHF. The sequenced CDR3 bases are TGTGCCAGCTCACCGACTACAGGGTTCAATCAGCCC.

This clone is called medium-sized based on its frequency. Sequencing ends 3 residues short of the CDR3 end; the germline J gene provides the rest. The V gene is TRBV20-1, the J gene TRBJ2-3, with 7 bases identical to TRBD1. Germline V gene lookup returns CDR1 DFQATT and CDR2 SNEGSKA (reference sequence). V was pared by 6 bases and J by 1 base, with 7 bases of the junction left unmatched. CDR3 length: 14 residues. The sequenced part of the CDR3 DNA is TGCAGTGCCGCAGACAGGGCGGGCACAGATACG. Its protein product is CSAADRAGTDT. The full-length CDR3 reads as CSAADRAGTDTQYF.

Comments on this clone: The read terminates 3 residues before the CDR3 end, so the remaining end is supplied by the germline J gene. This rearrangement joins TRBV20-1 to TRBJ1-5; TRBD1 is a possible D gene (6 bases). Deletions cut 6 bases from V and 0 bases from J, with 21 bases between. The CDR3 covers 17 residues. Germline V gives CDR1 DFQATT, CDR2 SNEGSKA (reference sequence). The CDR3 reads CSAIDRPHTYSNQPQHF. The part of the CDR3 DNA that was read is TGCAGTGCCATCGACAGGCCTCACACTTATAGCAATCAGCCC.

A note on this clone: The sequence runs out 3 residues before the end of the CDR3; the remainder is reconstructed from the germline J gene. This chain connects TRBV5-5 to TRBJ2-1; the D is unclear. Germline-derived CDR1 and CDR2 are SGHKS and YYEKEE (reference sequence). There are 11 residues in the CDR3. V was shortened by 1 base and J by 8 bases, with 4 bases between the two germline ends. CDR3 bases read: TGTGCCAGCAGCTTGTTCGATGAG. As protein: CASSLFDE. In full, the CDR3 is CASSLFDEQFF.

About this clone itself: The observed sequence ends 3 residues before the CDR3 terminus, with the missing tail filled in from the germline J gene. This chain joins TRBV5-6 and TRBJ1-2; D unclear. V was cut by 0 bases and J by 4 bases, with 10 bases left in between. The CDR3 consists of 14 residues. Per the germline V gene, CDR1 is SGHDT and CDR2 is YYEEEE. The CDR3 bases that were read are TGTGCCAGCAGCTTGGGAGGGTTAGTCTATGGC. Protein: CASSLGGLVYG. The full CDR3 reads CASSLGGLVYGYTF. Supplemented by reference TRBV5-6 and TRBJ1-2, the full variable domain reads DAGVTQSPTHLIKTRGQQVTLRCSPKSGHDTVSWYQQALGQGPQFIFQYYEEEERQRGNFPDRFSGHQFPNYSSELNVNALLLGDSALYLCASSLGGLVYGYTFGSGTRLTVV.

This clone is classed as medium-sized (0.01 to 0.1%) by frequency. Coverage ceases 3 residues before the CDR3 finishes, and the germline J gene fills in the end. The J gene is TRBJ2-2, the V gene TRBV18; tentative D call: TRBD1 (5 bases). CDR1 KGHSH and CDR2 LQKENI come from the germline V gene. The ends were cut back, 1 base at V and 5 bases at J, with 14 bases in the middle. There are 16 residues in the CDR3. Partial CDR3 DNA: TGTGCCAGCTCACCACAGTGGCAGGGATCTACCGGGGAG. Translated, it gives CASSPQWQGSTGE. The full CDR3 protein is CASSPQWQGSTGELFF.

As to this clone: The read finishes 3 residues shy of the CDR3 end, and the germline J gene is used to complete it. The chain carries TRBV19 and TRBJ2-1; possibly TRBD1 for D (6 bases). Germline-derived CDR1 and CDR2 are LNHDA and SQIVND (reference sequence). The V end was cut by 6 bases, the J end by 2 bases, with 11 bases between. The length of the CDR3 is 14 residues. The CDR3 sequence is CASRGAPTYNEQFF. The sequenced CDR3 bases are TGTGCCAGTAGGGGGGCCCCAACCTACAATGAG.

A note on this clone: The CDR3 end lies 3 residues beyond the end of the read and is filled in from the germline J gene. This chain links TRBV20-1 with TRBJ2-5; no reliable D call. Germline V gene lookup returns CDR1 DFQATT and CDR2 SNEGSKA (reference sequence). CDR3 size: 14 residues. V was cut by 6 bases and J by 0 bases, with 14 bases left in between. CDR3 DNA (partial): TGCAGTGCGCTTGGCAGGCCGAACCAAGAGACC. Its protein product is CSALGRPNQET. The entire CDR3 is CSALGRPNQETQYF.

A word on this clone: The read ends 3 residues early relative to the CDR3; the germline J gene fills the gap. The V call is TRBV30, the J call TRBJ1-6, with 7 bases aligning to TRBD1. The J segment lost 8 bases and the V segment lost 1 base, leaving 2 bases of the junction unmatched. The V gene's germline CDR1 is GTSNPN and CDR2 SVGIG (reference sequence). The CDR3 is 13 residues long. The part of the CDR3 DNA that was read is TGTGCCTGGAGTGGGCAGGGGGATTCACCC. Translated: CAWSGQGDSP. The whole CDR3 reads CAWSGQGDSPLHF.

Concerning this clone: The read ends 3 residues before the CDR3 terminus; that terminus is restored from the germline J gene. This chain connects TRBV30 to TRBJ2-7; D is ambiguous. There are 13 residues in the CDR3. V was cut by 2 bases and J by 4 bases, with 12 bases left in between. Germline lookup yields CDR1 GTSNPN and CDR2 SVGIG (reference sequence). CDR3 residues: CAWSRSAGYEQYF. The part of the CDR3 DNA that was read is TGTGCCTGGAGTAGGAGTGCAGGATACGAG.

With respect to this clone: The CDR3 goes on 3 residues after the read ends, and that part is filled in from the germline J gene. The rearrangement joins TRBV5-1 to TRBJ2-3; 14 bases align to TRBD2. This CDR3 contains 15 residues. V lost 9 bases to trimming and J lost 2 bases; unmatched junction nucleotides: 5. Germline CDR1 reads SGHRS; CDR2 reads YFSETQ. The DNA read from the CDR3 is TGCGCCACCGGACTAGCGGGGGGCCCCACAGATACG. Translated: CATGLAGGPTDT. The CDR3 in full is CATGLAGGPTDTQYF. Based on the CDR3 plus reference TRBV5-1 and TRBJ2-3, the full variable domain is KAGVTQTPRYLIKTRGQQVTLSCSPISGHRSVSWYQQTPGQGLQFLFEYFSETQRNKGNFPGRFSGRQFSNSRSEMNVSTLELGDSALYLCATGLAGGPTDTQYFGPGTRLTVL.

As regards this clone: The observed sequence ends 3 residues before the CDR3 terminus, with the missing tail filled in from the germline J gene. The gene calls are TRBV20-1 and TRBJ2-5; 9 bases fit TRBD1. This CDR3 comprises 15 residues. Germline assignment: CDR1 DFQATT and CDR2 SNEGSKA (reference sequence). Trimming at V came to 6 bases and at J to 4 bases, leaving 12 bases not matched to a gene. CDR3 sequence: CSATRQGEDGETQYF. The sequenced part of the CDR3 DNA is TGCAGTGCCACTCGACAGGGGGAGGATGGAGAGACC.

The CDR3 loop is CASSPDRISGNTIYF. CDR3 DNA, as far as it was read: TGTGCCAGCAGTCCTGACAGGATCTCTGGAAACACC. The chain combines TRBV2 with TRBJ1-3; tentative D call: TRBD1 (6 bases). Coverage ceases 3 residues before the CDR3 finishes, and the germline J gene fills in the end. CDR3 length: 15 amino acids. V was trimmed by 5 bases and J by 0 bases, leaving 11 bases between them. CDR1 is SNHLY, CDR2 FYNNEI, per germline.

As concerns this clone: The sequence runs out 3 residues before the end of the CDR3; the remainder is reconstructed from the germline J gene. The rearrangement links TRBV12-3 or TRBV12-4 to TRBJ1-3; TRBD1 might be the D (6 bases). Trimming pared 5 bases from V and 3 bases from J, leaving 11 bases between. The CDR3 extends over 14 amino acids. CDR3 bases read: TGTGCCAGCAGTCGGAACAGGGATGGAAACACC. Its translation is CASSRNRDGNT. The whole CDR3 protein reads CASSRNRDGNTIYF.

CDR3 loop: CSAPKRGAGGYTF. The DNA read from the CDR3 is TGCAGTGCTCCTAAAAGAGGGGCAGGTGGC. This sequence joins TRBV20-1 and TRBJ1-2, with D possibly TRBD1 on 5 matching bases. The CDR3 end is not reached by the read, which stops 3 residues before it; the germline J gene fills it in. The germline CDR1 and CDR2 sequences are DFQATT and SNEGSKA (reference sequence). V lost 5 bases and J 7 bases, leaving 17 bases between the germline ends. The CDR3 contains 13 residues.

A word on this clone: The read ends 3 residues early relative to the CDR3; the germline J gene fills the gap. The rearrangement links TRBV19 to TRBJ1-2, with D maybe TRBD1 (5 bases). V was pared by 8 bases and J by 6 bases, with 16 bases between. This CDR3 spans 13 amino acids. CDR1 LNHDA and CDR2 SQIVND come from the germline V gene (reference sequence). The CDR3 here is CASQQGTVNGYTF. The sequenced CDR3 bases are TGTGCCAGTCAGCAGGGTACGGTGAATGGC. The full variable domain, rest sourced from reference TRBV19 and TRBJ1-2, is DGGITQSPKYLFRKEGQNVTLSCEQNLNHDAMYWYRQDPGQGLRLIYYSQIVNDFQKGDIAEGYSVSREKKESFPLTVTSAQKNPTAFYLCASQQGTVNGYTFGSGTRLTVV.

Points on this clone: The CDR3 is cut off 3 residues early in the read; its end comes from the germline J gene. V and J are TRBV2 and TRBJ2-5, with no clear D. This CDR3 spans 12 amino acids. The germline V gene encodes CDR1 SNHLY and CDR2 FYNNEI. V lost 8 bases and J lost 5, with 12 bases in between. The DNA read from the CDR3 is TGTGCCAGCGGTCCGACCGGGGAGACC. Translated, it gives CASGPTGET. The entire CDR3 protein is CASGPTGETQYF. Based on the CDR3 plus reference TRBV2 and TRBJ2-5, the full variable domain is EPEVTQTPSHQVTQMGQEVILRCVPISNHLYFYWYRQILGQKVEFLVSFYNNEISEKSEIFDDQFSVERPDGSNFTLKIRSTKLEDSAMYFCASGPTGETQYFGPGTRLLVL.

On this clone: The DNA ends 3 residues before the CDR3 does, and the rest of the CDR3 is filled in from the germline J gene. This chain links TRBV7-9 with TRBJ1-1; D not certain. The CDR3 runs 12 residues. Deletions cut 5 bases from V and 6 bases from J, with 10 bases between. The germline V gene has CDR1 SEHNR and CDR2 FQNEAQ (reference sequence). The CDR3 loop is CASSRSGSEAFF. CDR3 DNA, as far as it was read: TGTGCCAGCAGCCGCTCGGGGTCTGAA. The full variable domain, its missing parts supplied by reference TRBV7-9 and TRBJ1-1, is DTGVSQNPRHKITKRGQNVTFRCDPISEHNRLYWYRQTLGQGPEFLTYFQNEAQLEKSRLLSDRFSAERPKGSFSTLEIQRTEQGDSAMYLCASSRSGSEAFFGQGTRLTVV.

With regard to this clone: The read gets to within 3 residues of the CDR3 end, and the germline J gene fills in the rest. This chain connects TRBV7-2 to TRBJ2-2; D remains ambiguous. The germline CDR1 and CDR2 sequences are SGHTA and FQGNSA. Trimming left V 9 bases short and J 1 base short, with 3 bases between. The CDR3 runs 11 residues. CDR3 bases read: TGTGCCAGTAGGAACACCGGGGAG. This gives the protein CASRNTGE. The full-length CDR3 reads as CASRNTGELFF.

As regards this clone: The CDR3 end falls 3 residues outside the read, so it is completed with the germline J gene. This sequence joins TRBV30 and TRBJ2-1; TRBD2 matches at 10 bases. Looked up from germline, CDR1 is GTSNPN and CDR2 is SVGIG (reference sequence). The ends lost 2 bases at V and 3 bases at J; junction bases unmatched: 7. The CDR3 has 16 residues. CDR3 protein: CAWSIQRGGVYNEQFF. The DNA read from the CDR3 is TGTGCCTGGAGTATCCAGCGGGGGGGGGTCTACAATGAG.

As for this clone: Sequencing ends 3 residues short of the CDR3 end; the germline J gene provides the rest. The chain is built from TRBV6-2 or TRBV6-3 and TRBJ1-6, with D possibly being TRBD1 (6 bases). Germline CDR1 and CDR2: MNHEY and SVGEGT. Trimming removed 7 bases from V and 10 bases from J, with 23 bases in between. The CDR3 covers 16 residues. The CDR3 loop is CASTLRNYRVGSPLHF. Partial CDR3 DNA: TGTGCCAGCACCCTACGGAACTACAGGGTAGGGTCACCC.

The CDR3 loop reads CASSSDRSNYEQYF. Partial CDR3 DNA: TGTGCCAGCAGTTCGGACAGGTCCAACTACGAG. The chain recombines TRBV12-3 or TRBV12-4 with TRBJ2-7; 7 nucleotides match TRBD1. The read ends 3 residues before the CDR3 terminus; that terminus is restored from the germline J gene. V shed 4 bases and J 3 bases; nucleotides not matched to a gene: 6. CDR3 length: 14 residues.

On this clone itself: The read terminates 3 residues before the CDR3 end, so the remaining end is supplied by the germline J gene. The chain recombines TRBV19 with TRBJ1-1; weak D call: TRBD1 (5 bases). Germline V gene lookup returns CDR1 LNHDA and CDR2 SQIVND (reference sequence). V was pared by 6 bases and J by 5 bases, with 19 bases between. The CDR3 extends over 15 amino acids. This CDR3 is CASRSSGGVTTEAFF. The covered CDR3 bases are TGTGCCAGTAGGTCTAGCGGGGGAGTTACGACTGAA.

Notes on this clone: The missing CDR3 end, 3 residues past where the read stops, is filled in from the germline J gene. This rearrangement joins TRBV20-1 to TRBJ2-3, with D perhaps TRBD2 (6 bases). Per the germline V gene, CDR1 is DFQATT and CDR2 is SNEGSKA (reference sequence). This CDR3 is 18 amino acids long. The germline V and J ends were trimmed by 0 bases and 3 bases, with 22 bases remaining between them. This CDR3 is CSARDPLGVVGGTDTQYF. The DNA read from the CDR3 is TGCAGTGCTAGAGATCCCCTCGGGGTAGTCGGGGGTACAGATACG.

Concerning this clone itself: The read falls 3 residues short of the CDR3 end, and the missing part is taken from the germline J gene. The chain couples TRBV18 to TRBJ2-5; the D gene is possibly TRBD1 (6 bases). V gave up 3 bases and J gave up 2 bases, with 10 bases separating them. CDR1 is KGHSH, CDR2 LQKENI, per germline. The CDR3 contains 14 residues. The CDR3 here is CASSPPGDQETQYF. CDR3 bases read: TGTGCCAGCTCACCCCCAGGGGATCAAGAGACC.

Details on this clone: The observed sequence ends 3 residues before the CDR3 terminus, with the missing tail filled in from the germline J gene. The V call is TRBV6-1, the J call TRBJ2-5; TRBD1 is a possible D gene (5 bases). CDR1 is MNHNS, CDR2 SASEGT, per germline. The CDR3 is 14 amino acids. The CDR3 sequence is CASSVGQGIDTQYF. CDR3 DNA (partial): TGTGCCAGCAGTGTAGGGCAGGGTATAGATACC.

The covered CDR3 bases are TGCAGTGCCAGGCGGTCAGGGCCAAGCTCCTACGAG. Protein product: CSARRSGPSSYE. The entire CDR3 protein is CSARRSGPSSYEQYF. V is TRBV20-1 and J is TRBJ2-7; TRBD1 might be the D (5 bases). The read ends 3 residues shy of where the CDR3 ends; the end is completed using the germline J gene. Deletions cut 6 bases from V and 0 bases from J, with 18 bases between. Germline V gives CDR1 DFQATT, CDR2 SNEGSKA (reference sequence). The CDR3 is 15 amino acids.

Notes on this clone: The read ends 3 residues shy of where the CDR3 ends; the end is completed using the germline J gene. The rearrangement uses TRBV2 and TRBJ2-3; 8 positions agree with TRBD2. The CDR3 covers 16 residues. Losses at the gene ends were 4 bases for V and 1 base for J; bases not matched to a gene: 7. CDR1 is SNHLY, CDR2 FYNNEI, per germline. The part of the CDR3 DNA that was read is TGTGCCAGCAGTGGAACTAGAGCGGGGGGCACAGATACG. Protein sequence: CASSGTRAGGTDT. The entire CDR3 protein reads CASSGTRAGGTDTQYF.

To note about this clone: Read coverage stops 3 residues before the CDR3 terminus; the germline J gene supplies the remainder. The chain employs TRBV12-5 and TRBJ2-1, with 8 bases that match TRBD1. With 4 bases clipped from V and 0 bases from J, the junction kept 14 bases outside the gene matches. The CDR3 length is 19 residues. Germline CDR1 is LGHNT and CDR2 is FRNRAP. The sequenced part of the CDR3 DNA is TGTGCTAGTGGTTCCCCTCCCGACAGGGGTCTCAGCTCCTACAATGAG. Translating it yields CASGSPPDRGLSSYNE. The full-length CDR3 reads as CASGSPPDRGLSSYNEQFF.

Comment on this clone: The read terminates 3 residues ahead of where the CDR3 ends, so the germline J gene completes it. V and J are TRBV18 and TRBJ1-5; 11 bases fit TRBD1. J was trimmed by 5 bases and V by 0 bases; bases with no gene match: 9. Germline lookup yields CDR1 KGHSH and CDR2 LQKENI. The CDR3 runs 18 residues. The sequenced part of the CDR3 DNA is TGTGCCAGCTCACCACCGGGGACAGGGGGTATTATTGATCAGCCC. Residues: CASSPPGTGGIIDQP. The whole CDR3 region reads CASSPPGTGGIIDQPQHF.